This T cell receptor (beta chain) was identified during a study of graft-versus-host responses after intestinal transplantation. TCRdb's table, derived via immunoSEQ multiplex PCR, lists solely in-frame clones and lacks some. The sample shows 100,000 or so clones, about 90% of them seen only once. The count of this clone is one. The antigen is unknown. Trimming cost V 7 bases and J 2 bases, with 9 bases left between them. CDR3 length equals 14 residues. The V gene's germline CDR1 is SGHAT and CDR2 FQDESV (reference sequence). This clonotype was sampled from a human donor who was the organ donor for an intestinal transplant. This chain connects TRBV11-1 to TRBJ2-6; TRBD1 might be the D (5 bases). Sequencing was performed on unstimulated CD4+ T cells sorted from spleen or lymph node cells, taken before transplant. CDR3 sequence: CASKGVAGANVLTF. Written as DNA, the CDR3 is TGTGCCAGCAAAGGGGTCGCTGGGGCCAACGTCCTGACTTTC.